These 10 T cell receptor beta chains were all obtained from the same sample, sequenced in a study of T cells after yellow fever vaccination. TCRdb passed the 5' RACE reads through MiXCR, listing each CDR3 protein once. Of 150,000 to 200,000 distinct CDR3 sequences in the sample, roughly 9% were seen once. Sample: CD8+ T cells sorted from PBMCs, taken 45 days after the yellow fever booster vaccination. These receptor sequences come from a man younger than 30 who received the YFV17D yellow fever vaccine.

The chain uses TRBV19 and TRBJ2-3, with D maybe TRBD1 (5 bases). CDR3 size: 16 residues. CDR1 LNHDA and CDR2 SQIVND come from the germline V gene (reference sequence). Trimming left V 7 bases short and J 3 bases short, with 20 bases between. The CDR3 nucleotides are TGTGCCAGTACCAAATGGTTGACAGAGGAGACAGATACGCAGTATTTT. It is translated as CASTKWLTEETDTQYF.

The rearrangement links TRBV9 to TRBJ2-1, with 8 bases that match TRBD2. Germline lookup yields CDR1 SGDLS and CDR2 YYNGEE. The CDR3 length is 19 residues. V shed 4 bases, J shed 4 bases, and the junction held 19 bases outside the gene matches. The DNA for the CDR3 is TGTGCCAGCAGCCCACCAGGTGGGGCTCGGACTAGCTTTTACAATGAGCAGTTCTTC. As protein: CASSPPGGARTSFYNEQFF.

There are a few counts of this clonotype. Here the CDR3 reads CSVRKGAENIQYF. The CDR3, as DNA: TGCAGCGTTAGGAAGGGGGCCGAAAACATTCAGTACTTC. This chain uses TRBV29-1 with TRBJ2-4, with 7 bases fitting TRBD1. The CDR3 runs to 13 residues. V was clipped by 5 bases and J by 5 bases; unmatched bases: 6. CDR1 and CDR2 (germline): SQVTM, ANQGSEA.

This clonotype was observed a handful of times. V and J are TRBV6-7 and TRBJ2-1; D unclear. TRBV6-7 is placed among ORFs of uncertain function. The CDR3 is 12 amino acids. The ends were cut back, 2 bases at V and 5 bases at J, with 4 bases in the middle. The CDR3 reads CASSYRDNEQFF. The CDR3, as DNA: TGTGCCAGCAGTTACAGGGACAATGAGCAGTTCTTC.

This clonotype was counted many times. V usage is TRBV7-9 and J usage is TRBJ1-4; D ambiguous. Germline V gene data show CDR1 as SEHNR and CDR2 as FQNEAQ (reference sequence). V lost 1 base and J 0 bases, leaving 24 bases between the germline ends. This CDR3 spans 21 amino acids. CDR3 amino acids: CASSLVVPDPLHLATNEKLFF. The CDR3 DNA sequence: TGTGCCAGCAGCTTAGTGGTCCCAGATCCTTTACACCTTGCAACTAATGAAAAACTGTTTTTT. The full variable domain, completed using reference TRBV7-9 and TRBJ1-4, is DTGVSQNPRHKITKRGQNVTFRCDPISEHNRLYWYRQTLGQGPEFLTYFQNEAQLEKSRLLSDRFSAERPKGSFSTLEIQRTEQGDSAMYLCASSLVVPDPLHLATNEKLFFGSGTQLSVL.

V usage is TRBV3-1 and J usage is TRBJ1-5; D unclear. Germline V gene data show CDR1 as LGHDT and CDR2 as YNNKEL (reference sequence). The CDR3 contains 16 residues. V was clipped by 0 bases and J by 4 bases, with 13 bases between them. As DNA, the CDR3 is TGTGCCAGCAGCCAAGATCTGGGTCCGGGAAATCAGCCCCAGCATTTT. It specifies CASSQDLGPGNQPQHF.

This clonotype came up a few times. The V gene is TRBV11-2, the J gene TRBJ2-7; D is possibly TRBD2 (6 bases). Germline CDR1 is SGHAT and CDR2 is FQNNGV. The germline V and J ends were trimmed by 0 bases and 4 bases, with 13 bases remaining between them. This CDR3 spans 15 amino acids. CDR3 DNA: TGTGCCAGCAGCTTAGAGCGGACGGGGGTTTACGAGCAGTACTTC. It translates to CASSLERTGVYEQYF.

CDR3 in amino acids: CASTLTSGGAADTQYF. CDR3 sequence (DNA): TGTGCCAGTACCTTGACTAGCGGGGGGGCCGCAGATACGCAGTATTTT. The rearrangement joins TRBV19 to TRBJ2-3, with TRBD2 matching over 14 bases. The trim removed 7 bases at V and 4 bases at J, leaving 7 bases unmatched. The germline CDR1 and CDR2 sequences are LNHDA and SQIVND (reference sequence). The CDR3 contains 16 residues.

This clonotype was counted between two and nine times. The J gene is TRBJ1-1, the V gene TRBV5-1; D ambiguous. Looked up from germline, CDR1 is SGHRS and CDR2 is YFSETQ. Trimming stripped 0 bases from V and 4 bases from J, with 13 bases between. The CDR3 covers 15 residues. CDR3 coding DNA: TGCGCCAGCAGCTTGGTTGGAGGGTCGGGCACTGAAGCTTTCTTT. Its translation: CASSLVGGSGTEAFF.

The rearrangement links TRBV15 to TRBJ2-3; the D gene is possibly TRBD1 (5 bases). This CDR3 spans 16 amino acids. The germline V gene encodes CDR1 LNHNV and CDR2 YYDKDF (reference sequence). V shed 6 bases and J shed 0 bases, with 16 bases lying between them. The chain's CDR3 is CATSSPGGASTDTQYF. CDR3 nucleotides: TGTGCCACCAGTTCTCCCGGTGGGGCGAGCACAGATACGCAGTATTTT.